The 12 T cell receptor beta chains below all came from one sample that was sequenced in a study of shared clonotypes between healthy human individuals. Produced via immunoSEQ multiplex PCR; TCRdb's table is partial and in-frame only. The sample gives some 490,000 clones, roughly 80% of which show up once; roughly 13% is in the top ten. The sample comprised PBMCs. The source of these receptors is a woman aged 40-49 years in good health. Some clones in this sample may be carry-over from other donors' samples.

V is TRBV7-3 and J is TRBJ2-5, with D perhaps matching TRBD2 (6 bases). The V end lost 0 bases, the J end lost 2 bases, and 13 bases lay between the germline ends. CDR1 is SGHTA, CDR2 FQGTGA, per germline. CDR3 length equals 16 residues. CDR3: CASSLTGRRVQETQYF. The CDR3 DNA follows: TGTGCCAGCAGCTTAACGGGGCGGAGGGTTCAAGAGACCCAGTACTTC.

J is TRBJ2-4 and V is TRBV7-9; no definite D call. V was shortened by 6 bases and J by 3 bases, with 6 bases between the two germline ends. CDR3 length: 12 residues. CDR1 is SEHNR, CDR2 FQNEAQ, per germline (reference sequence). DNA of the CDR3: TGTGCCAGCAGTGGTGTCAAAAACATTCAGTACTTC. Residues: CASSGVKNIQYF. Together with reference TRBV7-9 and TRBJ2-4, the CDR3 gives the full variable domain: DTGVSQNPRHKITKRGQNVTFRCDPISEHNRLYWYRQTLGQGPEFLTYFQNEAQLEKSRLLSDRFSAERPKGSFSTLEIQRTEQGDSAMYLCASSGVKNIQYFGAGTRLSVL.

A remark on this clone: One base separates it from a far larger clone, so it is likely a read error. The chain is built from TRBV25-1 and TRBJ2-3; 8 bases fit TRBD2. This CDR3 contains 17 residues. CDR1 is MGHDK, CDR2 SYGVNS, per germline. V was clipped by 4 bases and J by 6 bases; unmatched bases: 15. CDR3 in amino acids: CASSGWGSGIFGDTQYF. DNA for the CDR3: TGTGCCAGCAGTGGCTGGGGTAGCGGGATTTTTGGTGATACGCAGTATTTT.

This sequence joins TRBV7-2 and TRBJ2-2; possibly TRBD2 for D (6 bases). CDR1 is SGHTA, CDR2 FQGNSA, per germline. CDR3 length: 15 residues. V shed 7 bases and J shed 3 bases, with 15 bases lying between them. CDR3 amino acids: CASTRRLGHTGELFF. The CDR3 DNA sequence: TGTGCCAGCACCCGGCGACTAGGCCACACCGGGGAGCTGTTTTTT.

V and J are TRBV19 and TRBJ1-5; possibly TRBD1 for D (5 bases). Trimming pared 2 bases from V and 0 bases from J, leaving 11 bases between. CDR1 and CDR2 (germline): LNHDA, SQIVND (reference sequence). CDR3 length: 16 amino acids. The CDR3 DNA reads as TGTGCCAGTAGTATATGGGACGGTAATAGCAATCAGCCCCAGCATTTT. It specifies CASSIWDGNSNQPQHF.

This rearrangement joins TRBV28 to TRBJ1-2, with 8 bases fitting TRBD1. The CDR3 is 14 residues long. V lost 8 bases to trimming and J lost 8 bases; unmatched junction nucleotides: 13. Germline CDR1 MDHEN, CDR2 SYDVKM. CDR3 in DNA: TGTGCCAGCCTTTCCCCAGGGGGCAGTTACGGCTACACCTTC. It translates to CASLSPGGSYGYTF.

This clone came up once. This likely stems from a read error, as it lies one base from a far larger clone. This rearrangement joins TRBV4-1 to TRBJ1-3; 11 bases are shared with TRBD1. Germline V CDR1 and CDR2: MGHRA, YSYEKL. This CDR3 is 16 amino acids long. DNA for the CDR3: TGCTCCAGCAGCCTGGACAGGGGGCTCTCTGGAAACACCATATATTTT. Translation: CSSSLDRGLSGNTIYF.

V is TRBV2 and J is TRBJ2-3; possibly TRBD2 for D (5 bases). From germline, CDR1 is SNHLY and CDR2 FYNNEI. V was cut by 3 bases and J by 4 bases, with 8 bases left in between. The CDR3 has 13 residues. In DNA, the CDR3 is TGTGCCAGCAGTGATCGGGGAGCAGATACGCAGTATTTT. Its translation is CASSDRGADTQYF.

This chain links TRBV19 with TRBJ2-2; D is ambiguous. The CDR3 is 14 amino acids. Trimming removed 5 bases at V and 6 bases at J, with 13 bases between. CDR1 is LNHDA and CDR2 is SQIVND in the germline V gene (reference sequence). The CDR3 bases are TGTGCCAGTAGTCCCCGCGGTTCAGCCGGGGAGCTGTTTTTT. Translation: CASSPRGSAGELFF.

The V gene is TRBV7-9, the J gene TRBJ2-6; D tentatively reads TRBD1 or TRBD2 (6 bases each). CDR1 and CDR2 (germline): SEHNR, FQNEAQ (reference sequence). CDR3 size: 18 residues. V was trimmed by 5 bases and J by 0 bases, leaving 17 bases between them. This chain's CDR3 is CASSRRGTPNSGANVLTF. As DNA, the CDR3 is TGTGCCAGCAGCCGTCGCGGGACACCGAACTCTGGGGCCAACGTCCTGACTTTC.

The chain carries TRBV9 and TRBJ2-1; 10 bases match TRBD2. Germline values: CDR1 SGDLS, CDR2 YYNGEE. Losses at the gene ends were 4 bases for V and 8 bases for J; bases not matched to a gene: 9. The CDR3 length is 15 residues. The CDR3 nucleotides are TGTGCCAGCAGCTTGACAGCGGGAGGGGACGATGAGCAGTTCTTC. Amino acids: CASSLTAGGDDEQFF. The full variable domain, rest sourced from reference TRBV9 and TRBJ2-1, is DSGVTQTPKHLITATGQRVTLRCSPRSGDLSVYWYQQSLDQGLQFLIQYYNGEERAKGNILERFSAQQFPDLHSELNLSSLELGDSALYFCASSLTAGGDDEQFFGPGTRLTVL.

The chain combines TRBV5-6 with TRBJ1-4; possibly TRBD1 for D (6 bases). The germline V and J ends were trimmed by 1 base and 4 bases, with 11 bases remaining between them. The V gene's germline CDR1 is SGHDT and CDR2 YYEEEE. CDR3 length equals 15 residues. DNA for the CDR3: TGTGCCAGCAGCTTGTACGGGACAAATAATGAAAAACTGTTTTTT. Its protein is CASSLYGTNNEKLFF.